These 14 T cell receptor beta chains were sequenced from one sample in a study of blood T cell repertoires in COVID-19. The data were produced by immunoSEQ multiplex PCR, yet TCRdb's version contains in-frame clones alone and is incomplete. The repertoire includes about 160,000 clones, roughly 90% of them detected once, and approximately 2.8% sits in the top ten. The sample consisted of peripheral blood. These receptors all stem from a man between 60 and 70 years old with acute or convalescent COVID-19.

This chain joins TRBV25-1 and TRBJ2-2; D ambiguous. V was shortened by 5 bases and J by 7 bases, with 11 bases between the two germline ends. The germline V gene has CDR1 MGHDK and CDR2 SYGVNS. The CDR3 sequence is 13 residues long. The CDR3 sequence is CASSPTRHGELFF. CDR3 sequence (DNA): TGTGCCAGCAGTCCAACCCGACACGGGGAGCTGTTTTTT.

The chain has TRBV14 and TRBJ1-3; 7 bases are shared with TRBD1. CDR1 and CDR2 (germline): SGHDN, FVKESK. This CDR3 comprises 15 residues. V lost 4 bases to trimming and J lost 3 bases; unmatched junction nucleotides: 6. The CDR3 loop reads CASSRLTGNGNTIYF. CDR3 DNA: TGTGCCAGCAGCCGTCTGACAGGGAATGGAAACACCATATATTTT.

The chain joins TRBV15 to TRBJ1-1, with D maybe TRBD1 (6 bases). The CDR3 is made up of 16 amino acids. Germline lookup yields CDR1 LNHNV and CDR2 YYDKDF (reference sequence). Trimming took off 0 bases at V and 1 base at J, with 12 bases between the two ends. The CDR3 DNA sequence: TGTGCCACCAGCAGAGATAAAGGGGGGGGGAACACTGAAGCTTTCTTT. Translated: CATSRDKGGGNTEAFF.

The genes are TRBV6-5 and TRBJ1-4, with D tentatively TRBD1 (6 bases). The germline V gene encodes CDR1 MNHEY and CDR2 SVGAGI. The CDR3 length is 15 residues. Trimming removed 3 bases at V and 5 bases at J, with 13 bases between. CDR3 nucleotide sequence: TGTGCCAGCAGTTATTCCGACAGGAGAAATGAAAAACTGTTTTTT. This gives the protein CASSYSDRRNEKLFF.

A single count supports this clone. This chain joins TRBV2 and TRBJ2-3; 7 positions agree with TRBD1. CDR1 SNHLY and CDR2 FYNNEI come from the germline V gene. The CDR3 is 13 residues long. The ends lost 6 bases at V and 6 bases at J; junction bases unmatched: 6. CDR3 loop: CASRDRLRDTQYF. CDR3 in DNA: TGTGCCAGCAGGGACAGGCTGCGGGATACGCAGTATTTT.

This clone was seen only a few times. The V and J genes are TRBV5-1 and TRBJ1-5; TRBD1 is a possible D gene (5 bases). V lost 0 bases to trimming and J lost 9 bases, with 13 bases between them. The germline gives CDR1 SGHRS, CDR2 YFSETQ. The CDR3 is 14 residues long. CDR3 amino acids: CASSLAQGQGPQHF. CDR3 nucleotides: TGCGCCAGCAGCTTGGCTCAGGGCCAAGGGCCCCAGCATTTT.

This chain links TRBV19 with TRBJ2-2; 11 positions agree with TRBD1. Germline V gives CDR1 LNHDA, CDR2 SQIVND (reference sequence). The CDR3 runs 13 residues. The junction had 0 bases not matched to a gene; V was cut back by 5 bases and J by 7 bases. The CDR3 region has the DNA TGTGCCAGTAGTGGGACAGGGGGCGGGGAGCTGTTTTTT. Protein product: CASSGTGGGELFF.

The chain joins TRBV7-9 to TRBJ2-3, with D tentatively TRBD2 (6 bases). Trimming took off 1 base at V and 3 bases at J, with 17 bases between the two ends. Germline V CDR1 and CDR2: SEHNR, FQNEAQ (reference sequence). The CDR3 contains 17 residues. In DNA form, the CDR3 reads TGTGCCAGCAGCTTAGGTCAACTCGGGCGGGGAACAGATACGCAGTATTTT. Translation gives CASSLGQLGRGTDTQYF.

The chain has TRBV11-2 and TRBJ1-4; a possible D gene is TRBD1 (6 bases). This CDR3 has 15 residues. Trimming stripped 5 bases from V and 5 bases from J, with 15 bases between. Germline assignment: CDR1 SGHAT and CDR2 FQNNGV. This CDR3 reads CASSQDGTSNEKLFF. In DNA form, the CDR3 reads TGTGCCAGCAGCCAAGACGGGACATCGAATGAAAAACTGTTTTTT.

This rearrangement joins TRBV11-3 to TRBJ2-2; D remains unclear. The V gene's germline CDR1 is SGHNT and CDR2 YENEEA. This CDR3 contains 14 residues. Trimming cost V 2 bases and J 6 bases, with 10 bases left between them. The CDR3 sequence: CASSLSFSAGELFF. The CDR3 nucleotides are TGTGCCAGCAGCTTATCTTTCAGTGCCGGGGAGCTGTTTTTT.

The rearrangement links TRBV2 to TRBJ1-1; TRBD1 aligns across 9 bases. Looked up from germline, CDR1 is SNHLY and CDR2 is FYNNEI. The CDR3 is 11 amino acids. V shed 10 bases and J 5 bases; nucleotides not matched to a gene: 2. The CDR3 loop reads CAKTGGTEAFF. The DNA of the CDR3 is TGTGCCAAGACAGGGGGAACTGAAGCTTTCTTT.

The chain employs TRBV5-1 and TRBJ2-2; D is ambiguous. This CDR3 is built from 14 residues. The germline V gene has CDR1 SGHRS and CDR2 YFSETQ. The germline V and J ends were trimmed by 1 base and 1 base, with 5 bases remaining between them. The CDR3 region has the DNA TGCGCCAGCAGCTTGTCCGTGAACACCGGGGAGCTGTTTTTT. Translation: CASSLSVNTGELFF.

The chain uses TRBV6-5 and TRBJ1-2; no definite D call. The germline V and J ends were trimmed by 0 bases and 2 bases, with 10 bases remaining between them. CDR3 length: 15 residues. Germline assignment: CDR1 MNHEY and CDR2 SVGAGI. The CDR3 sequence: CASSYSENSNYGYTF. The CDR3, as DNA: TGTGCCAGCAGTTACTCAGAGAATTCCAACTATGGCTACACCTTC.

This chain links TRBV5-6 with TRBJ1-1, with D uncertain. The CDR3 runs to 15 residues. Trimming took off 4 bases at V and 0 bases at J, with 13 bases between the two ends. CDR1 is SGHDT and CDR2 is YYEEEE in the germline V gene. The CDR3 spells CASSHGLKMNTEAFF. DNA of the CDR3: TGTGCCAGCAGCCATGGACTTAAAATGAACACTGAAGCTTTCTTT.